These 20 T cell receptor beta chains came from one sample sequenced in a study of T cells in Graves' hyperthyroidism and ophthalmopathy. Regions amplified from RNA transcripts were the TCR beta CDR3 regions. Primed by the HTBI set, a first-round RT-PCR was run on the TCR CDR3. MiXCR, applied by TCRdb to the multiplex PCR reads, yields one record per CDR3 protein. The sample shows a few hundred thousand distinct CDR3 sequences, around 45% of them seen only once. Sequencing was done on a sample of peripheral blood or thyroid tissue (not recorded which). These receptors were taken from a woman younger than 35 with Graves' hyperthyroidism.

The chain employs TRBV13 and TRBJ1-2, with D maybe TRBD1 (6 bases). The CDR3 length is 13 residues. The germline CDR1 and CDR2 sequences are PRHDT and FYEKMQ (reference sequence). The V and J ends lost 6 bases and 8 bases respectively, with 16 bases between them. In DNA, the CDR3 is TGTGCCAGCAGTTACGGTGGACAGTACGGCTACACCTTC. This encodes CASSYGGQYGYTF.

This clonotype was found a few times. The chain joins TRBV7-2 to TRBJ1-4, with D possibly being TRBD1 (6 bases). In germline, CDR1 is SGHTA, CDR2 FQGNSA. Trimming pared 1 base from V and 8 bases from J, leaving 17 bases between. The CDR3 spans 16 residues. Written as DNA, the CDR3 is TGTGCCAGCAGCTTAGATTTAGCAGGGGCTGGAGAAAAACTGTTTTTT. It is translated as CASSLDLAGAGEKLFF.

This clonotype was counted a single time. The genes are TRBV24-1 and TRBJ1-2; 7 nucleotides agree with TRBD1. The V and J ends lost 12 bases and 1 base, in that order; junction bases with no gene match: 10. From germline, CDR1 is KGHDR and CDR2 SFDVKD. The CDR3 has 14 residues. This CDR3 reads CAGSRTGDNYGYTF. The CDR3 coding sequence is TGTGCCGGCAGTCGGACAGGCGATAACTATGGCTACACCTTC.

The chain has TRBV6-5 and TRBJ2-7; 9 bases are shared with TRBD1. Germline CDR1 is MNHEY and CDR2 is SVGAGI. The CDR3 sequence is 17 residues long. The V segment lost 1 base and the J segment 0 bases; nucleotides outside the gene matches: 7. CDR3 in amino acids: CASSYLRTGVSSYEQYF. DNA for the CDR3: TGTGCCAGCAGTTACTTGCGGACAGGGGTTAGCTCCTACGAGCAGTACTTC.

This chain links TRBV7-9 with TRBJ1-2, with D unresolved. This CDR3 has 14 amino acids. V lost 5 bases and J 1 base, leaving 11 bases between the germline ends. CDR1 is SEHNR and CDR2 is FQNEAQ in the germline V gene (reference sequence). The CDR3 loop is CASSPATRNYGYTF. CDR3 bases: TGTGCCAGCAGCCCAGCGACACGTAACTATGGCTACACCTTC.

The chain links TRBV14 to TRBJ2-2; 8 bases line up with TRBD2. The CDR3 consists of 15 residues. Per germline, CDR1 SGHDN and CDR2 FVKESK. V trimming: 1 base; J trimming: 6 bases; junction bases outside the gene matches: 4. CDR3 amino acids: CASSQGSGESGELFF. CDR3 coding DNA: TGTGCCAGCAGCCAAGGTAGCGGGGAGTCCGGGGAGCTGTTTTTT.

V is TRBV24-1 and J is TRBJ1-2; 8 nucleotides agree with TRBD1. J was trimmed by 7 bases and V by 4 bases; bases with no gene match: 10. The CDR3 extends over 15 amino acids. Germline V gene sequence: CDR1 KGHDR, CDR2 SFDVKD. The CDR3 region has the DNA TGTGCCACCAGTGAGCATACGCAGGGGGCAGGTGGCTACACCTTC. Residues: CATSEHTQGAGGYTF.

The chain recombines TRBV11-1 with TRBJ1-5; D ambiguous. Germline CDR1 SGHAT, CDR2 FQDESV (reference sequence). Trimming pared 6 bases from V and 4 bases from J, leaving 13 bases between. The CDR3 has 14 amino acids. The CDR3 protein is CASRPGLGNQPQHF. The CDR3 nucleotides are TGTGCCAGCAGACCCGGGCTCGGGAATCAGCCCCAGCATTTT.

Only a few counts were recorded for this clonotype. The chain employs TRBV7-8 and TRBJ2-5; D may be TRBD2 (6 bases). The germline CDR1 and CDR2 sequences are SGHVS and FQNEAQ. V lost 6 bases and J 5 bases, leaving 16 bases between the germline ends. This CDR3 has 14 amino acids. CDR3 DNA: TGTGCCAGCAGGACAGCGGGTGGACGGGAGACCCAGTACTTC. Translation gives CASRTAGGRETQYF.

This clonotype was counted many times. V is TRBV20-1 and J is TRBJ2-7; 8 nucleotides match TRBD2. The V segment lost 6 bases and the J segment 5 bases; nucleotides outside the gene matches: 3. Germline lookup yields CDR1 DFQATT and CDR2 SNEGSKA (reference sequence). The CDR3 runs 11 residues. The CDR3 nucleotides are TGCAGTGCGACCGGGGGGGACGAGCAGTACTTC. Its translation: CSATGGDEQYF.

The chain has TRBV5-1 and TRBJ2-7, with unresolved D. V was clipped by 5 bases and J by 3 bases, with 12 bases between them. Germline V gene lookup returns CDR1 SGHRS and CDR2 YFSETQ. CDR3 size: 13 residues. The CDR3 protein is CASSLGWVYEQYF. The CDR3 DNA reads as TGCGCCAGCAGTCTAGGCTGGGTCTACGAGCAGTACTTC.

About this clonotype: A clone one base away is much larger, so this may be a read error. The rearrangement uses TRBV7-2 and TRBJ2-5; 7 nucleotides agree with TRBD2. CDR3 size: 15 residues. The germline CDR1 and CDR2 sequences are SGHTA and FQGNSA. V gave up 4 bases and J gave up 4 bases; unmatched junction bases: 9. DNA for the CDR3: TGTGCCAGCAGCTCGGCTTCAGCGGGAACAGAGACCCAGTACTTC. Translation gives CASSSASAGTETQYF.

This clonotype was seen at least ten times. The rearrangement joins TRBV25-1 to TRBJ1-2; TRBD1 matches 7 bases. CDR3 size: 13 residues. CDR1 and CDR2 (germline): MGHDK, SYGVNS. The ends lost 2 bases at V and 8 bases at J; junction bases unmatched: 5. The CDR3 region is CASSEEQGIGYTF. Written as DNA, the CDR3 is TGTGCCAGCAGTGAAGAACAGGGGATCGGCTACACCTTC.

This clonotype was picked up a small number of times. V and J are TRBV20-1 and TRBJ2-7; no definite D call. Per germline, CDR1 DFQATT and CDR2 SNEGSKA (reference sequence). The V end lost 5 bases, the J end lost 3 bases, and 11 bases lay between the germline ends. The CDR3 is 12 residues long. The CDR3 sequence: CSALGFLYEQYF. The CDR3 DNA reads TGCAGTGCTCTAGGGTTCCTCTACGAGCAGTACTTC.

This clonotype was detected many times. This chain links TRBV7-9 with TRBJ1-2; 9 nucleotides match TRBD1. V was pared by 5 bases and J by 8 bases, with 9 bases of the junction left unmatched. This CDR3 has 14 amino acids. Germline values: CDR1 SEHNR, CDR2 FQNEAQ (reference sequence). The CDR3 bases are TGTGCCAGCAGCGCTATGGACAGGGGAGGAGGCTACACCTTC. Its protein product is CASSAMDRGGGYTF.

This clonotype showed up just a few times. This chain links TRBV2 with TRBJ1-4; D gene ambiguous. Germline V gene lookup returns CDR1 SNHLY and CDR2 FYNNEI. The CDR3 length is 14 residues. V lost 6 bases and J lost 4, with 12 bases in between. The CDR3 is CASRFNSINEKLFF. In DNA form, the CDR3 reads TGTGCCAGCAGGTTTAACTCGATTAATGAAAAACTGTTTTTT.

This clonotype appeared a few times. The rearrangement joins TRBV7-2 to TRBJ2-7, with D uncertain. V dropped 6 bases and J dropped 2 bases, with 11 bases sitting between them. Germline CDR1 SGHTA, CDR2 FQGNSA. The CDR3 sequence is 13 residues long. In DNA, the CDR3 is TGTGCCAGCAGGAAAGGCATTCCCTACGAGCAGTACTTC. Amino acids: CASRKGIPYEQYF. The full variable domain, with the rest looked up from reference TRBV7-2 and TRBJ2-7, is GAGVSQSPSNKVTEKGKDVELRCDPISGHTALYWYRQSLGQGLEFLIYFQGNSAPDKSGLPSDRFSAERTGGSVSTLTIQRTQQEDSAVYLCASRKGIPYEQYFGPGTRLTVT.

V and J are TRBV12-3 or TRBV12-4 and TRBJ1-5, with 7 bases matching TRBD1. The CDR3 loop spans 15 amino acids. Losses at the gene ends were 3 bases for V and 7 bases for J; bases not matched to a gene: 9. For the CDR3, the DNA is TGTGCCAGCAGTTTGGCCGACAGGGAGGGGCAGCCCCAGCATTTT. Its translation is CASSLADREGQPQHF.

This chain uses TRBV19 with TRBJ1-5; no clear D. Trimming stripped 3 bases from V and 2 bases from J, with 11 bases between. Germline V gene data show CDR1 as LNHDA and CDR2 as SQIVND (reference sequence). The CDR3 spans 15 residues. CDR3 region: CASSIIGGGNQPQHF. DNA for the CDR3: TGTGCCAGTAGTATTATTGGAGGTGGCAATCAGCCCCAGCATTTT.

CDR3 sequence (DNA): TGTGCCAGCAGAATCCCGACAGGGAGGAATGAAAAACTGTTTTTT. Residues: CASRIPTGRNEKLFF. The chain joins TRBV2 to TRBJ1-4; 7 nucleotides line up with TRBD1. Trimming removed 6 bases from V and 5 bases from J; junction bases left unmatched: 9. The V gene's germline CDR1 is SNHLY and CDR2 FYNNEI. The CDR3 extends over 15 amino acids.